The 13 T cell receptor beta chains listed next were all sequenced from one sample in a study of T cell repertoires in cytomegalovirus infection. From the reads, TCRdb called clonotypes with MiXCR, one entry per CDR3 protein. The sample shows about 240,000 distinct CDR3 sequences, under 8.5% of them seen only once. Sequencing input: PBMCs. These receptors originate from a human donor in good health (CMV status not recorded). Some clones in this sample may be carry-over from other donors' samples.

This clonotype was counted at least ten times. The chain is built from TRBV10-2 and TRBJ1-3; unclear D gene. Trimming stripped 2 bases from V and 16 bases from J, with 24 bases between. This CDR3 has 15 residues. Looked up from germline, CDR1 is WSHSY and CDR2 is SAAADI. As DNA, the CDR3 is TGCGCCAGCAGTGAGAACTCTGGGCCGGCGTGGAGTTTGTATTTT. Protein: CASSENSGPAWSLYF.

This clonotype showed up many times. Here the CDR3 reads CASRPTGNGYTF. The CDR3 region has the DNA TGTGCCAGCAGGCCGACAGGGAACGGCTACACCTTC. This chain links TRBV6-2 or TRBV6-3 with TRBJ1-2, with 7 bases identical to TRBD1. The germline V gene has CDR1 MNHEY and CDR2 SVGEGT. The CDR3 has 12 residues. V lost 6 bases, J lost 8 bases, and 6 bases stayed unmatched.

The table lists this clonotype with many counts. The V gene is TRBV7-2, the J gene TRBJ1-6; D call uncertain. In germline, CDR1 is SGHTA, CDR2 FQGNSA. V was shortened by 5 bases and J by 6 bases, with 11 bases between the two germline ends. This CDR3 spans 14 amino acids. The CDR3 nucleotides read TGTGCCAGCAGCCCTTCATCGGCTAATTCACCCCTCCACTTT. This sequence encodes CASSPSSANSPLHF.

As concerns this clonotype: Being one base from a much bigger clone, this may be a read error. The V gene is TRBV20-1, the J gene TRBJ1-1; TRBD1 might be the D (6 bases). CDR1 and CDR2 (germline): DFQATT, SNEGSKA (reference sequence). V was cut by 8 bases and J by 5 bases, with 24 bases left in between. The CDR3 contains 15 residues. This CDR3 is CSPLDSGAGTTEAFF. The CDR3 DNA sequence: TGCAGTCCACTCGACTCAGGGGCCGGGACGACTGAAGCTTTCTTT.

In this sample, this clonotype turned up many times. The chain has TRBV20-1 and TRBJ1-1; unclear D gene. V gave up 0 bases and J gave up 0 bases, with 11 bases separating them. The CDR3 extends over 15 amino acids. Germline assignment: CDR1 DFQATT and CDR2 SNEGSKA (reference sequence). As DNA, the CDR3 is TGCAGTGCTAGAGACTTCAGTCCCATGAACACTGAAGCTTTCTTT. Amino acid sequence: CSARDFSPMNTEAFF.

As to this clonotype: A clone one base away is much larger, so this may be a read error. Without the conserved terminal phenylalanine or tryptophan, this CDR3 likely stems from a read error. CDR3 loop: CASSQDLLQGTYGYTI. The CDR3 DNA follows: TGCGCCAGCAGCCAAGATCTATTGCAGGGAACCTATGGCTACACCATC. V usage is TRBV4-3 and J usage is TRBJ1-2; maybe TRBD1 (5 bases). Germline V gene data show CDR1 as LGHNA and CDR2 as YSLEER. The CDR3 has 16 amino acids. Trimming removed 0 bases from V and 4 bases from J, with 15 bases in between.

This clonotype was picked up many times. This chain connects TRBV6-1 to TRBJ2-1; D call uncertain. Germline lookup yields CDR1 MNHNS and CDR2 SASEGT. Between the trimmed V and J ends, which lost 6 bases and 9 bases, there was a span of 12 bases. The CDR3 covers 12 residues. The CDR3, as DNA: TGTGCCAGCAGATGGACCAGAGGTGAGCAGTTCTTC. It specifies CASRWTRGEQFF.

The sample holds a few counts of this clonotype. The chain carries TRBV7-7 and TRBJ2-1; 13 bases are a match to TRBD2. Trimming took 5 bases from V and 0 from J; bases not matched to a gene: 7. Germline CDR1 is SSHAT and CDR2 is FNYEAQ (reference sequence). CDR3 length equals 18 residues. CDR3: CASSRTSGGSSSYNEQFF. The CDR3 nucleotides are TGTGCCAGCAGCCGGACTAGCGGGGGATCTAGCTCCTACAATGAGCAGTTCTTC.

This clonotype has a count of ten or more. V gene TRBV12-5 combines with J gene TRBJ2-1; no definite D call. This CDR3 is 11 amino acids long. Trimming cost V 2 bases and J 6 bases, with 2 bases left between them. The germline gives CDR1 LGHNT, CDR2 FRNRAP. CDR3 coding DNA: TGTGCTAGTGGTTTGATCAATGAGCAGTTCTTC. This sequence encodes CASGLINEQFF.

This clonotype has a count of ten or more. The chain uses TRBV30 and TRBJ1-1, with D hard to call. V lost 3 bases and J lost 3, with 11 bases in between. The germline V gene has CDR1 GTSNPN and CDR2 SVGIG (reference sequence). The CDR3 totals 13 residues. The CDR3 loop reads CAWSDSGDTEAFF. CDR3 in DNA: TGTGCCTGGAGCGACTCGGGAGACACTGAAGCTTTCTTT.

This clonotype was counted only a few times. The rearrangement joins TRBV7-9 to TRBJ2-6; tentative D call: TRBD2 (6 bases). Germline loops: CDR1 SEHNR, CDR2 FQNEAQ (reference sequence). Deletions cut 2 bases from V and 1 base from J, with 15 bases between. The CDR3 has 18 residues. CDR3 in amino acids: CASSLTPPGVSGANVLTF. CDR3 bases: TGTGCCAGCAGCTTAACCCCCCCGGGGGTATCTGGGGCCAACGTCCTGACTTTC.

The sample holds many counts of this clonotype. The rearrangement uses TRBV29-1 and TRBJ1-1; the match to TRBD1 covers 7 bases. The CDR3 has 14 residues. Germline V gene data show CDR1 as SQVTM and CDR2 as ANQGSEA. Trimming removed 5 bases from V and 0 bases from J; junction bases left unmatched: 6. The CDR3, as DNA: TGCAGCGTTTGCGACAGGGCCCTGAACACTGAAGCTTTCTTT. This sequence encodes CSVCDRALNTEAFF.

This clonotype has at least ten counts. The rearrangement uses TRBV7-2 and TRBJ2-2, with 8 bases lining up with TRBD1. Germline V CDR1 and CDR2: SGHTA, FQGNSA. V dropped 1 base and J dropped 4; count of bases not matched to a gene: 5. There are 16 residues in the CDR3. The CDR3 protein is CASSLVSGGPTGELFF. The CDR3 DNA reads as TGTGCCAGCAGCTTAGTATCAGGGGGCCCCACCGGGGAGCTGTTTTTT.